The source of this T cell receptor beta chain is a study of cytotoxic CD8 clonotypes in ibrutinib-treated CLL. The overall study: Patients attained some 24 partial and 2 complete responses; at median approximately 68 months, around 15 remained remitted while approximately twelve progressed.

Study outcomes and limitations: Patients showed higher baseline clonality than age-matched healthy donors, and it tracked circulating CD8+ T-cell counts.

The assay was immunoSEQ multiplex PCR, and TCRdb's table has in-frame clones only and misses some. The sample includes 250,000 to 350,000 clones, approximately 76% of them seen just once. This CDR3 is 12 amino acids long. J gave up 3 bases and V 3 bases, and 0 bases lay outside the gene matches. The V gene's germline CDR1 is SGHRS and CDR2 YFSETQ. About this clone itself: What it binds is unknown.

The chain recombines TRBV5-1 with TRBJ2-7; 7 positions match TRBD2. The TCR originated in a human donor with chronic lymphocytic leukemia. Sequencing used PBMCs, obtained at disease progression, from a patient treated with ibrutinib. The DNA of the CDR3 is TGCGCCAGCAGCTGGGACTACTACGAGCAGTACTTC. The encoded protein is CASSWDYYEQYF. Full variable domain (missing parts from reference TRBV5-1 and TRBJ2-7): KAGVTQTPRYLIKTRGQQVTLSCSPISGHRSVSWYQQTPGQGLQFLFEYFSETQRNKGNFPGRFSGRQFSNSRSEMNVSTLELGDSALYLCASSWDYYEQYFGPGTRLTVT.